This TCR beta chain was documented in a study of T-cell memory formation after mild COVID-19. Barcoded TCR alpha and TCR beta cDNA libraries with UMIs came from 5'RACE using constant-segment primers. MiXCR, run by TCRdb on the 5' RACE reads, gives a single entry per CDR3 protein. Of some 490,000 distinct CDR3 sequences listed, approximately 18% were seen once; the top ten hold 12%. This CDR3 is 11 amino acids long. Trimming removed 6 bases at V and 10 bases at J, with 9 bases between. Germline values: CDR1 SGHTA, CDR2 FQGTGA. This chain links TRBV7-3 with TRBJ2-2; D not certain. This clonotype was sampled from an adult woman who had mild COVID-19 (a few samples of this study predate the infection). Cell type and time point are not known. The specimen was PBMCs or a T cell subset sorted from them (not recorded which). CDR3 bases: TGTGCCAGCAGGGTTGACGAGGAGCTGTTTTTT. Encoded protein: CASRVDEELFF.